The 28 T cell receptor beta chains below were found in one sample sequenced in a study of T cell responses to AZD1222 COVID-19 vaccine. Sequencing was performed with immunoSEQ multiplex PCR; in TCRdb, only in-frame clones are kept and a portion is missing. The sample carries roughly 120,000 clones, about four fifths recorded once. Sample: peripheral blood, taken on day 0 of AZD1222 vaccination. The source is an adult in good health.

The chain joins TRBV18 to TRBJ2-2; D not certain. The V end was cut by 2 bases, the J end by 9 bases, with 13 bases between. Germline V gene sequence: CDR1 KGHSH, CDR2 LQKENI. CDR3 length: 14 amino acids. The CDR3 DNA follows: TGTGCCAGCTCACCAATACGGAATCACCGGGAGCTGTTTTTT. It encodes CASSPIRNHRELFF.

This chain uses TRBV5-4 with TRBJ2-5; D not resolved. V lost 0 bases and J 1 base, leaving 7 bases between the germline ends. The length of the CDR3 is 14 residues. Germline V gives CDR1 SGHNT, CDR2 YYREEE (reference sequence). DNA of the CDR3: TGTGCCAGCAGCTTGGGAGATGGCCAAGAGACCCAGTACTTC. This encodes CASSLGDGQETQYF. Combining the CDR3 with reference TRBV5-4 and TRBJ2-5 gives the whole variable domain ETGVTQSPTHLIKTRGQQVTLRCSSQSGHNTVSWYQQALGQGPQFIFQYYREEENGRGNFPPRFSGLQFPNYSSELNVNALELDDSALYLCASSLGDGQETQYFGPGTRLLVL.

The chain employs TRBV19 and TRBJ2-5; 9 bases map to TRBD1. The CDR3 has 15 residues. The V and J ends lost 4 bases and 4 bases, in that order; junction bases with no gene match: 7. Per germline, CDR1 LNHDA and CDR2 SQIVND (reference sequence). The DNA for the CDR3 is TGTGCCAGTAGTAATAATCCGGGACAGGGAGAGACCCAGTACTTC. Its translation: CASSNNPGQGETQYF.

J is TRBJ1-5 and V is TRBV15; D is unresolved. Trimming removed 6 bases from V and 0 bases from J, with 12 bases in between. This CDR3 contains 15 residues. Looked up from germline, CDR1 is LNHNV and CDR2 is YYDKDF (reference sequence). CDR3 residues: CATRSSVYSNQPQHF. The CDR3 bases are TGTGCCACCAGGAGCAGCGTTTATAGCAATCAGCCCCAGCATTTT. The full variable domain, in which reference TRBV15 and TRBJ1-5 provide the parts outside the CDR3, is DAMVIQNPRYQVTQFGKPVTLSCSQTLNHNVMYWYQQKSSQAPKLLFHYYDKDFNNEADTPDNFQSRRPNTSFCFLDIRSPGLGDTAMYLCATRSSVYSNQPQHFGDGTRLSIL.

The chain combines TRBV5-1 with TRBJ2-3; 7 positions match TRBD1. V shed 4 bases and J 6 bases; nucleotides not matched to a gene: 8. CDR3 length equals 14 residues. Germline V gene data show CDR1 as SGHRS and CDR2 as YFSETQ. CDR3 sequence: CASSEGQSWDTQYF. In nucleotides, the CDR3 is TGCGCCAGCAGCGAGGGACAGTCCTGGGATACGCAGTATTTT.

This chain joins TRBV28 and TRBJ1-5; possible D gene TRBD1, 5 bases. The CDR3 contains 14 residues. V lost 1 base, J lost 5 bases, and 9 bases lay in between. Germline V gene sequence: CDR1 MDHEN, CDR2 SYDVKM. The CDR3 DNA reads TGTGCCAGCAGTTTATTGACAGCCTATCAGCCCCAGCATTTT. It codes for CASSLLTAYQPQHF.

The V call is TRBV24-1, the J call TRBJ2-3, with D tentatively TRBD2 (6 bases). V was trimmed by 2 bases and J by 0 bases, leaving 11 bases between them. The CDR3 has 16 residues. Germline V gene lookup returns CDR1 KGHDR and CDR2 SFDVKD. The CDR3 nucleotides are TGTGCCACCAGTGATTCCAGGGAGGCGAGCACAGATACGCAGTATTTT. Protein: CATSDSREASTDTQYF.

V usage is TRBV28 and J usage is TRBJ2-4, with 12 bases fitting TRBD2. V dropped 5 bases and J dropped 4; count of bases not matched to a gene: 12. The V gene's germline CDR1 is MDHEN and CDR2 SYDVKM. The CDR3 extends over 18 amino acids. The CDR3 here is CASSRRGLAGNKKNIQYF. Here the CDR3 DNA reads TGTGCCAGCAGTCGCCGTGGACTAGCGGGAAATAAAAAAAACATTCAGTACTTC. Complete variable domain (other parts from reference TRBV28 and TRBJ2-4): DVKVTQSSRYLVKRTGEKVFLECVQDMDHENMFWYRQDPGLGLRLIYFSYDVKMKEKGDIPEGYSVSREKKERFSLILESASTNQTSMYLCASSRRGLAGNKKNIQYFGAGTRLSVL.

The chain links TRBV5-1 to TRBJ2-7; tentative D call: TRBD1 (6 bases). The CDR3 extends over 14 amino acids. V lost 2 bases and J lost 4, with 13 bases in between. Germline CDR1 and CDR2: SGHRS and YFSETQ. CDR3 loop: CASSFQGPQYEQYF. The CDR3 DNA is TGCGCCAGCAGCTTTCAGGGGCCCCAATACGAGCAGTACTTC.

This sequence joins TRBV28 and TRBJ1-5, with 10 nucleotides matching TRBD1. CDR1 and CDR2 (germline): MDHEN, SYDVKM. The CDR3 totals 14 residues. The V and J ends lost 2 bases and 7 bases, in that order; junction bases with no gene match: 2. The CDR3 sequence is CASSLGTGDQPQHF. In DNA, the CDR3 is TGTGCCAGCAGTTTAGGGACAGGGGACCAGCCCCAGCATTTT.

The chain couples TRBV28 to TRBJ2-7; 9 nucleotides line up with TRBD2. The CDR3 covers 14 residues. Germline V gives CDR1 MDHEN, CDR2 SYDVKM. After removal of 8 bases from V and 6 bases from J, the junction contained 11 bases not matched to a gene. CDR3 protein: CASYPSGVSGEQYF. The CDR3 nucleotides are TGTGCCAGCTACCCTAGCGGGGTCTCCGGCGAGCAGTACTTC.

The chain carries TRBV9 and TRBJ1-5; TRBD1 aligns across 8 bases. The CDR3 is 14 amino acids. Per the germline V gene, CDR1 is SGDLS and CDR2 is YYNGEE. J lost 7 bases, V lost 3 bases, and 6 bases had no gene match. The CDR3 loop reads CASSATGEGQPQHF. For the CDR3, the DNA is TGTGCCAGCAGCGCGACAGGGGAGGGACAGCCCCAGCATTTT.

The rearrangement joins TRBV7-2 to TRBJ2-1; the match to TRBD2 covers 7 bases. CDR3 length equals 16 residues. Germline V gene data show CDR1 as SGHTA and CDR2 as FQGNSA. After removal of 6 bases from V and 4 bases from J, the junction contained 12 bases not matched to a gene. The CDR3 reads CASSPSPAGRYNEQFF. For the CDR3, the DNA is TGTGCCAGCAGTCCCTCGCCAGCGGGAAGGTACAATGAGCAGTTCTTC.

The V call is TRBV3-1 (or the pseudogene TRBV3-2), the J call TRBJ2-7; 7 bases map to TRBD1. Germline lookup yields CDR1 LGHDT and CDR2 YNNKEL (reference sequence). The V gene end was trimmed by 8 bases and the J gene end by 2 bases; junction bases not matched to a gene: 15. This CDR3 has 16 residues. CDR3 sequence: CASSRDSYLSAYEQYF. The CDR3 nucleotides read TGTGCCAGCTCCCGGGACAGTTACCTCAGTGCCTACGAGCAGTACTTC.

The V and J genes are TRBV19 and TRBJ2-5; D not resolved. This CDR3 region has 14 residues. With 3 bases removed from V and 1 base from J, the gap between germline ends came to 9 bases. Germline V CDR1 and CDR2: LNHDA, SQIVND (reference sequence). The CDR3 sequence: CASSINSVQETQYF. The CDR3 nucleotides are TGTGCCAGTAGTATTAACTCCGTCCAAGAGACCCAGTACTTC.

V usage is TRBV28 and J usage is TRBJ1-2, with D possibly being TRBD1 (6 bases). CDR1 and CDR2 from the germline V gene are MDHEN and SYDVKM. This CDR3 is built from 13 residues. The V gene lost 5 bases and the J gene lost 4 bases, with 11 bases spanning the gap. This chain's CDR3 is CASSLLTGYGYTF. CDR3 DNA sequence: TGTGCCAGCAGTCTCCTGACAGGCTATGGCTACACCTTC.

This clone was counted a few times. The DNA of the CDR3 is TGTGCCAGCAGTGCTAGCGGGAGTCGGGGAGAGACCCAGTACTTC. It encodes CASSASGSRGETQYF. The chain uses TRBV11-1 and TRBJ2-5, with TRBD2 matching over 10 bases. J gave up 4 bases and V 6 bases, and 8 bases lay outside the gene matches. The CDR3 spans 15 residues. CDR1 SGHAT and CDR2 FQDESV come from the germline V gene (reference sequence). The full variable domain, in which reference TRBV11-1 and TRBJ2-5 provide the parts outside the CDR3, is EAEVAQSPRYKITEKSQAVAFWCDPISGHATLYWYRQILGQGPELLVQFQDESVVDDSQLPKDRFSAERLKGVDSTLKIQPAELGDSAMYLCASSASGSRGETQYFGPGTRLLVL.

This chain uses TRBV5-1 with TRBJ1-2; D is ambiguous. CDR3 length: 14 amino acids. Germline assignment: CDR1 SGHRS and CDR2 YFSETQ. The V end lost 2 bases, the J end lost 0 bases, and 8 bases lay between the germline ends. CDR3: CASSFTDPNYGYTF. CDR3 DNA sequence: TGCGCCAGCAGCTTTACAGACCCTAACTATGGCTACACCTTC.

This clone was seen a handful of times. This rearrangement joins TRBV28 to TRBJ1-2; 9 bases match TRBD1. Trimming cost V 3 bases and J 2 bases; bases outside gene matches: 4. Germline V lookup: CDR1 MDHEN, CDR2 SYDVKM. This CDR3 has 15 amino acids. Written as DNA, the CDR3 is TGTGCCAGCAGTTTTTCGGACAGGGGAAACTATGGCTACACCTTC. The encoded protein is CASSFSDRGNYGYTF.

The chain couples TRBV28 to TRBJ1-4; 7 nucleotides agree with TRBD1. Germline trimming cut 5 bases from V and 1 base from J; bases unmatched to any gene: 1. Germline lookup yields CDR1 MDHEN and CDR2 SYDVKM. The CDR3 has 14 amino acids. The CDR3 DNA sequence: TGTGCCAGCAGTCGACAGGGAACTAATGAAAAACTGTTTTTT. Its protein is CASSRQGTNEKLFF.

This chain joins TRBV6-2 or TRBV6-3 and TRBJ1-1, with D perhaps TRBD1 (5 bases). The germline V gene encodes CDR1 MNHEY and CDR2 SVGEGT. V was pared by 3 bases and J by 5 bases, with 7 bases between. The CDR3 has 12 amino acids. CDR3 in amino acids: CASSYGGTEAFF. In nucleotides, the CDR3 is TGTGCCAGCAGTTATGGGGGAACTGAAGCTTTCTTT.

The chain couples TRBV7-2 to TRBJ2-7, with D possibly matching TRBD2 (6 bases). The CDR3 sequence is 14 residues long. Trimming removed 1 base from V and 0 bases from J, with 7 bases in between. The germline CDR1 and CDR2 sequences are SGHTA and FQGNSA. The CDR3 is CASSLGGTSYEQYF. In nucleotides, the CDR3 is TGTGCCAGCAGCTTAGGCGGGACCTCCTACGAGCAGTACTTC.

The chain combines TRBV6-6 with TRBJ2-3; 10 nucleotides match TRBD2. Losses at the gene ends were 6 bases for V and 3 bases for J; bases not matched to a gene: 6. The germline gives CDR1 MNHNY, CDR2 SVGAGI (reference sequence). CDR3 length: 15 amino acids. CDR3 protein: CASSLSSGRTDTQYF. CDR3 nucleotide sequence: TGTGCCAGCAGCCTCTCTAGCGGGAGAACAGATACGCAGTATTTT.

The chain employs TRBV29-1 and TRBJ1-5; D uncertain. The CDR3 totals 13 residues. Germline V gene sequence: CDR1 SQVTM, CDR2 ANQGSEA. Trimming removed 4 bases from V and 0 bases from J, with 7 bases in between. DNA of the CDR3: TGCAGCGTTGTGGAGAATAGCAATCAGCCCCAGCATTTT. It codes for CSVVENSNQPQHF.

The genes are TRBV2 and TRBJ2-7, with D perhaps being TRBD1 or TRBD2 (5 bases each). The CDR3 extends over 13 amino acids. CDR1 is SNHLY and CDR2 is FYNNEI in the germline V gene. Trimming stripped 6 bases from V and 5 bases from J, with 14 bases between. The CDR3 here is CASRGTLINEQYF. For the CDR3, the DNA is TGTGCCAGCAGGGGGACCCTTATAAACGAGCAGTACTTC.

The chain joins TRBV4-1 to TRBJ2-2; 8 bases match TRBD1. The CDR3 length is 16 residues. CDR1 and CDR2 (germline): MGHRA, YSYEKL. Losses at the gene ends were 4 bases for V and 6 bases for J; bases not matched to a gene: 10. The CDR3 region has the DNA TGCGCCAGCAGCCGGAAGACAGGGGCTGAATCCGGGGAGCTGTTTTTT. Translating it yields CASSRKTGAESGELFF.

This clone was recorded once. The V call is TRBV6-5, the J call TRBJ1-1, with D maybe TRBD1 (5 bases). There are 14 residues in the CDR3. Germline assignment: CDR1 MNHEY and CDR2 SVGAGI. The V end lost 8 bases, the J end lost 6 bases, and 19 bases lay between the germline ends. The CDR3 bases are TGTGCCAGCTCTCGATGGGGGGTAGGGGCTGAAGCTTTCTTT. Its translation: CASSRWGVGAEAFF.

This clone occurred once. The V call is TRBV9, the J call TRBJ1-6, with D uncertain. The CDR3 loop spans 16 amino acids. CDR1 is SGDLS and CDR2 is YYNGEE in the germline V gene. V was pared by 4 bases and J by 3 bases, with 14 bases between. The CDR3 region has the DNA TGTGCCAGCAGCCCGGAAGGACCTCTCTATAATTCACCCCTCCACTTT. Its protein is CASSPEGPLYNSPLHF.